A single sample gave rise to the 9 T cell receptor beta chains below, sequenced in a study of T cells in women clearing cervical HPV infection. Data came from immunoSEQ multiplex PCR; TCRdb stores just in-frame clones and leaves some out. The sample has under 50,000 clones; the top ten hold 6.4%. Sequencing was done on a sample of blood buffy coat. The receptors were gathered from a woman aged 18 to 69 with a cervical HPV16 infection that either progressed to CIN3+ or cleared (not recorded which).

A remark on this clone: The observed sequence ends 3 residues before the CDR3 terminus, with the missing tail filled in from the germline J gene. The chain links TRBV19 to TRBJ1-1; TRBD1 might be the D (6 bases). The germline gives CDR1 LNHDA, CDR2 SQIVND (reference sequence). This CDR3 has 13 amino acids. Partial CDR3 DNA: TGTGCCAGTGCCCAAAACAGGGTCGGCGAG. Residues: CASAQNRVGE. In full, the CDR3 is CASAQNRVGEAFF.

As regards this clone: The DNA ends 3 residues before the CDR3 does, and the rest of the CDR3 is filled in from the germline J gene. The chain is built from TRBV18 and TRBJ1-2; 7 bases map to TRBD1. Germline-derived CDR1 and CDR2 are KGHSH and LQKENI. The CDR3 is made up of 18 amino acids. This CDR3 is CASSPLALTGQRAYDYTF. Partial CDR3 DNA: TGTGCCAGCTCACCACTAGCACTTACGGGACAGAGAGCCTACGAC.

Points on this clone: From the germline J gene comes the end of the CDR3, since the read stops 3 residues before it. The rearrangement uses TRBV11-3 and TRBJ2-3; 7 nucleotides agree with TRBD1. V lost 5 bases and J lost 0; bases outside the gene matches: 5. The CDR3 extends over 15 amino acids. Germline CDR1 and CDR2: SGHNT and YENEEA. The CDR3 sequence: CASSRGTASTDTQYF. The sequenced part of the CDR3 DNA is TGTGCCAGCAGCCGAGGGACAGCTAGCACAGATACG.

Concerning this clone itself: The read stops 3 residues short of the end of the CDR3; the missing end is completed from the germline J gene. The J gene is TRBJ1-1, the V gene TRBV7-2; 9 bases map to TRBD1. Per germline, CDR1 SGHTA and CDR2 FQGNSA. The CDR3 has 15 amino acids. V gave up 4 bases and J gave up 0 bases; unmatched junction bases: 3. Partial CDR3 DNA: TGTGCCAGCAGCTCTAGACAGGGGGTGAACACTGAA. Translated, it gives CASSSRQGVNTE. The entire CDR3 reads CASSSRQGVNTEAFF.

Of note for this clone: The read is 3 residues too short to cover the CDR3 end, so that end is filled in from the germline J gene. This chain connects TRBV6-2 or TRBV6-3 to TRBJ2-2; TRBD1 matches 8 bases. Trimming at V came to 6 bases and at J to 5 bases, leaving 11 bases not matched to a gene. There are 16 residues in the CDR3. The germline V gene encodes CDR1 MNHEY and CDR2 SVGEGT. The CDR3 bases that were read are TGTGCCAGCAGCCCCATGCAGGGGGCAATTACCGGGGAG. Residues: CASSPMQGAITGE. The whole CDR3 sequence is CASSPMQGAITGELFF.

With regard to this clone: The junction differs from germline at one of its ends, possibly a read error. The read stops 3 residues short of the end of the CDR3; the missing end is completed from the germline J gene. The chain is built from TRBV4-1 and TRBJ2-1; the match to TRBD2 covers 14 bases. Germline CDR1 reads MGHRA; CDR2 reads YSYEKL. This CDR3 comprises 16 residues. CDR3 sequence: CTSSQDGLAGGNEQFF. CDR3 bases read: TGCACCAGCAGCCAAGATGGACTAGCGGGGGGCAATGAG.

The CDR3 sequence: CASGGGGQETQYF. The part of the CDR3 DNA that was read is TGTGCCAGCGGGGGAGGGGGCCAAGAGACG. This chain uses TRBV28 with TRBJ2-3; perhaps D is TRBD1 or TRBD2 (7 bases each). The read halts 3 residues ahead of the CDR3 end, with the missing end drawn from the germline J gene. The CDR3 spans 13 residues. Per the germline V gene, CDR1 is MDHEN and CDR2 is SYDVKM.

CDR3 DNA, as far as it was read: TGCAGCGCCAGACAGGGTGCTGGAAACACC. Translated: CSARQGAGNT. The full CDR3 reads CSARQGAGNTIYF. The rearrangement joins TRBV29-1 to TRBJ1-3; 7 nucleotides agree with TRBD1. The observed sequence ends 3 residues before the CDR3 terminus, with the missing tail filled in from the germline J gene. Per germline, CDR1 SQVTM and CDR2 ANQGSEA. Germline trimming cut 7 bases from V and 2 bases from J; bases unmatched to any gene: 5. The CDR3 spans 13 residues.

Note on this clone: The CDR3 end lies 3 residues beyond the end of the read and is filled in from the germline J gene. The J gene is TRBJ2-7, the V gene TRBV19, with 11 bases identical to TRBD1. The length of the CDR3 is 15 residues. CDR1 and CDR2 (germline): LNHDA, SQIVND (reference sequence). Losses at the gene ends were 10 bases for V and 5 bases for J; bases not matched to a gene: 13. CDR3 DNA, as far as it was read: TGTGCCACCCAAGGCGGACAGGGGGCGCCCCACGAG. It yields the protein CATQGGQGAPHE. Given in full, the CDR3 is CATQGGQGAPHEQYF.